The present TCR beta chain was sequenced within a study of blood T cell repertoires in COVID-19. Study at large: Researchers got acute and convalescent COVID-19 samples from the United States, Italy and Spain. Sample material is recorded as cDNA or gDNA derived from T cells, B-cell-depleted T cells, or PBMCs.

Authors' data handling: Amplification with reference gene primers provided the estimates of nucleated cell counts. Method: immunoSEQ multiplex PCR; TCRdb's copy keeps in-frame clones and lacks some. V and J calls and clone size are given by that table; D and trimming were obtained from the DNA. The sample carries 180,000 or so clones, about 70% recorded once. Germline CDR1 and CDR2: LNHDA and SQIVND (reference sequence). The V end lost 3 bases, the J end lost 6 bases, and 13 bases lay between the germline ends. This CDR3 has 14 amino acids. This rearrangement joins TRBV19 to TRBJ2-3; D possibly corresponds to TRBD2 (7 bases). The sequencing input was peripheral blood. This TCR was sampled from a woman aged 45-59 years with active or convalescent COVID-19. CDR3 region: CASSIRGASDTQYF. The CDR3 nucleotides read TGTGCCAGTAGTATTCGGGGGGCTTCGGATACGCAGTATTTT.